What follows describes a single T cell receptor beta chain. Its antigen is still unknown. The data originate from a study of T cell responses to AZD1222 COVID-19 vaccine. The study, taken as a whole, reports: Vaccine-associated CD4 TCRs spanned spike, dominant at 160-218 and 743-854. None of the repertoires were sampled until the peak T cell response had passed. Baseline seropositivity occurred in only a handful of AZD1222 recipients. Clonal diversity may have been underestimated in mostly white British donors.

V lost 3 bases and J 3 bases, leaving 9 bases between the germline ends. The CDR3 runs to 13 residues. From germline, CDR1 is DFQATT and CDR2 SNEGSKA (reference sequence). The table came from immunoSEQ multiplex PCR; TCRdb's copy has only in-frame clones and leaves some out. The sample records about 100,000 clones, 88% being singletons. The receptor comes from an adult in good health. Sample: peripheral blood, taken on day 0 of AZD1222 vaccination. The chain has TRBV20-1 and TRBJ2-1; D unresolved. The CDR3: CSASNFNYNEQFF. DNA for the CDR3: TGCAGTGCTAGTAACTTCAACTACAATGAGCAGTTCTTC.